The 23 T cell receptor beta chains below come from one sample, sequenced in a study of blood T cell repertoires in COVID-19. The method was immunoSEQ multiplex PCR; TCRdb's version includes in-frame clones alone and lacks a portion of them. This sample has around 170,000 clones, with roughly 84% found just once. The sequencing input was peripheral blood. These receptors all stem from a human donor in a cohort sampled during active COVID-19.

The chain recombines TRBV9 with TRBJ1-2, with D possibly matching TRBD1 (5 bases). The CDR3 sequence is 15 residues long. V lost 2 bases and J lost 7, with 18 bases in between. Germline V lookup: CDR1 SGDLS, CDR2 YYNGEE. CDR3 in DNA: TGTGCCAGCAGCGTTCACGTCCCAGGGAAGGGTGGCTACACCTTC. Translating gives CASSVHVPGKGGYTF.

The chain employs TRBV6-1 and TRBJ1-5, with D perhaps matching TRBD1 (6 bases). Germline V gene lookup returns CDR1 MNHNS and CDR2 SASEGT. The CDR3 runs 16 residues. V was trimmed by 1 base and J by 0 bases, leaving 10 bases between them. This CDR3 reads CASSEEAGVSNQPQHF. Written as DNA, the CDR3 is TGTGCCAGCAGTGAAGAGGCAGGGGTTAGCAATCAGCCCCAGCATTTT.

In nucleotides, the CDR3 is TGTGCCAGCAGTTGGGGACAGGGCCAAGCTTTCTTT. As protein: CASSWGQGQAFF. The gene calls are TRBV6-2 or TRBV6-3 and TRBJ1-1; the match to TRBD1 covers 9 bases. Germline assignment: CDR1 MNHEY and CDR2 SVGEGT. The CDR3 is 12 residues long. The ends lost 4 bases at V and 9 bases at J; junction bases unmatched: 3.

This clone occurred a few times. The chain carries TRBV19 and TRBJ1-1; 10 nucleotides line up with TRBD1. CDR1 and CDR2 from the germline V gene are LNHDA and SQIVND (reference sequence). The CDR3 length is 15 residues. The V gene end was trimmed by 5 bases and the J gene end by 4 bases; junction bases not matched to a gene: 7. This chain's CDR3 is CASSGGQGVSTEAFF. Written as DNA, the CDR3 is TGTGCCAGTAGTGGCGGACAGGGGGTTAGCACTGAAGCTTTCTTT.

V usage is TRBV7-2 and J usage is TRBJ2-7; 10 bases agree with TRBD2. The junction had 5 bases not matched to a gene; V was cut back by 1 base and J by 5 bases. The germline CDR1 and CDR2 sequences are SGHTA and FQGNSA. The CDR3 loop spans 15 amino acids. CDR3 protein: CASSLGAGGPDEQYF. CDR3 DNA: TGTGCCAGCAGCTTAGGAGCGGGAGGGCCCGACGAGCAGTACTTC.

The chain recombines TRBV6-1 with TRBJ1-2; D possibly corresponds to TRBD1 (5 bases). The CDR3 has 14 amino acids. Germline V lookup: CDR1 MNHNS, CDR2 SASEGT. The V and J ends lost 0 bases and 8 bases respectively, with 13 bases between them. The DNA for the CDR3 is TGTGCCAGCAGTGAAGCCGGGGGGATTTGGGGCTACACCTTC. Amino acid sequence: CASSEAGGIWGYTF.

V is TRBV19 and J is TRBJ2-7; D gene unclear. The V gene lost 2 bases and the J gene lost 2 bases, with 13 bases spanning the gap. The CDR3 totals 15 residues. Germline CDR1 LNHDA, CDR2 SQIVND (reference sequence). CDR3 sequence: CASSIIPQATYEQYF. CDR3 DNA sequence: TGTGCCAGTAGTATAATCCCGCAGGCTACCTACGAGCAGTACTTC.

The sample holds one count of this clone. The V and J genes are TRBV6-1 and TRBJ1-6, with TRBD1 matching 7 bases. Germline loops: CDR1 MNHNS, CDR2 SASEGT. The CDR3 length is 20 residues. V dropped 3 bases and J dropped 1; count of bases not matched to a gene: 15. CDR3 loop: CASSEPRAAGGGSYNSPLHF. The CDR3 nucleotides read TGTGCCAGCAGTGAGCCCAGGGCGGCAGGGGGTGGGTCCTATAATTCACCCCTCCACTTT.

The chain recombines TRBV5-8 with TRBJ2-2; D is perhaps TRBD2 (6 bases). Per germline, CDR1 SGHTS and CDR2 YDEGEE. This CDR3 has 15 residues. V gave up 1 base and J gave up 6 bases, with 13 bases separating them. The CDR3 DNA reads as TGTGCCAGCAGCTTGCCGGGGGAAGGGTCCGGGGAGCTGTTTTTT. It specifies CASSLPGEGSGELFF.

V usage is TRBV25-1 and J usage is TRBJ2-7, with TRBD2 matching 7 bases. CDR1 is MGHDK and CDR2 is SYGVNS in the germline V gene. V dropped 3 bases and J dropped 7; count of bases not matched to a gene: 0. The CDR3 length is 11 residues. The CDR3 bases are TGTGCCAGCAGTGAGGGAGGGGAGCAGTACTTC. Translated: CASSEGGEQYF.

Only a few counts were recorded for this clone. This sequence joins TRBV10-3 and TRBJ1-5; TRBD1 matches at 8 bases. The CDR3 is made up of 16 amino acids. The ends lost 3 bases at V and 7 bases at J; junction bases unmatched: 11. Germline values: CDR1 ENHRY, CDR2 SYGVKD. CDR3 sequence reads: CAISDPSGTGFQPQHF. The CDR3 nucleotides read TGTGCCATCAGTGATCCGTCCGGGACAGGCTTCCAGCCCCAGCATTTT.

The chain uses TRBV7-3 and TRBJ2-2; 7 nucleotides line up with TRBD1. CDR1 and CDR2 (germline): SGHTA, FQGTGA. V dropped 5 bases and J dropped 0; count of bases not matched to a gene: 3. The CDR3 extends over 15 amino acids. The CDR3 is CASSPGQTNTGELFF. The CDR3 nucleotides are TGTGCCAGCAGCCCGGGACAGACGAACACCGGGGAGCTGTTTTTT.

The J gene is TRBJ1-5, the V gene TRBV5-6; possible D gene TRBD1, 6 bases. Per germline, CDR1 SGHDT and CDR2 YYEEEE. This CDR3 contains 13 residues. V was trimmed by 5 bases and J by 9 bases, leaving 15 bases between them. The DNA for the CDR3 is TGTGCCAGCAGTTCTGGGGGGGCCGGGCCCCAGCATTTT. Translation: CASSSGGAGPQHF.

CDR3 nucleotides: TGTGCCAGCAGTGGGGGGCAGGCCTACGAGCAGTACTTC. Translated, it gives CASSGGQAYEQYF. V is TRBV2 and J is TRBJ2-7, with a weak D call TRBD1 (6 bases). Trimming stripped 4 bases from V and 2 bases from J, with 9 bases between. Germline V lookup: CDR1 SNHLY, CDR2 FYNNEI. The CDR3 consists of 13 residues.

The gene calls are TRBV24-1 and TRBJ1-2; 7 bases fit TRBD1. This CDR3 has 14 amino acids. Losses at the gene ends were 4 bases for V and 2 bases for J; bases not matched to a gene: 3. The germline V gene has CDR1 KGHDR and CDR2 SFDVKD. CDR3 in DNA: TGTGCCACCAGTGAGGCAGGGGGAAACTATGGCTACACCTTC. This translates into CATSEAGGNYGYTF.

A word on this clone: Germline and junction disagree at one end, which may indicate a read error. This chain links TRBV18 with TRBJ2-7, with 9 positions matching TRBD2. This CDR3 has 13 residues. The germline CDR1 and CDR2 sequences are KGHSH and LQKENI. The CDR3 DNA sequence: TGTGCCAGCTCACCAGGGACTAGCTCTCAGGGCGTGTTC. It encodes CASSPGTSSQGVF.

The CDR3 protein is CASSLDRETEAFF. The CDR3 bases are TGTGCCAGCAGTCTCGACAGGGAAACTGAAGCTTTCTTT. The chain carries TRBV7-2 and TRBJ1-1, with 7 bases fitting TRBD1. The germline CDR1 and CDR2 sequences are SGHTA and FQGNSA. CDR3 length: 13 amino acids. The junction had 6 bases not matched to a gene; V was cut back by 6 bases and J by 5 bases. The full variable domain, in which reference TRBV7-2 and TRBJ1-1 provide the parts outside the CDR3, is GAGVSQSPSNKVTEKGKDVELRCDPISGHTALYWYRQSLGQGLEFLIYFQGNSAPDKSGLPSDRFSAERTGGSVSTLTIQRTQQEDSAVYLCASSLDRETEAFFGQGTRLTVV.

This chain links TRBV7-3 with TRBJ2-5; 8 bases map to TRBD2. V lost 5 bases to trimming and J lost 3 bases; unmatched junction nucleotides: 8. The CDR3 has 15 amino acids. Germline V gives CDR1 SGHTA, CDR2 FQGTGA. The CDR3 DNA reads TGTGCCAGCAGCCACATCGGGAGGGCGGAAGAGACCCAGTACTTC. This codes for CASSHIGRAEETQYF.

This chain links TRBV19 with TRBJ2-3; D is perhaps TRBD2 (5 bases). The CDR3 spans 14 residues. Germline-derived CDR1 and CDR2 are LNHDA and SQIVND (reference sequence). The germline V and J ends were trimmed by 2 bases and 1 base, with 7 bases remaining between them. The CDR3 spells CASSISSGTDTQYF. The CDR3 DNA is TGTGCCAGTAGTATAAGTAGCGGCACAGATACGCAGTATTTT. Full variable domain (outside the CDR3, taken from reference TRBV19 and TRBJ2-3): DGGITQSPKYLFRKEGQNVTLSCEQNLNHDAMYWYRQDPGQGLRLIYYSQIVNDFQKGDIAEGYSVSREKKESFPLTVTSAQKNPTAFYLCASSISSGTDTQYFGPGTRLTVL.

A few counts support this clone. CDR3 in amino acids: CASSQVGLTVTNSEQYF. In DNA, the CDR3 is TGTGCCAGCAGCCAAGTCGGGTTGACGGTGACTAATTCCGAGCAGTACTTC. The chain joins TRBV4-2 to TRBJ2-7; D is possibly TRBD2 (5 bases). The CDR3 consists of 17 residues. V lost 1 base to trimming and J lost 6 bases, with 22 bases between them. Germline assignment: CDR1 LGHNA and CDR2 YNFKEQ.

This rearrangement joins TRBV18 to TRBJ2-7; no clear D gene. The ends were cut back, 1 base at V and 7 bases at J, with 14 bases in the middle. This CDR3 comprises 14 residues. Germline V gene sequence: CDR1 KGHSH, CDR2 LQKENI. DNA of the CDR3: TGTGCCAGCTCACCACTTGCTACTTACGTTGAGCAGTACTTC. Its translation is CASSPLATYVEQYF.

A single count supports this clone. The chain recombines TRBV6-5 with TRBJ2-2, with D perhaps matching TRBD1 (6 bases). CDR1 is MNHEY, CDR2 SVGAGI, per germline. The CDR3 runs 13 residues. Trimming removed 6 bases from V and 7 bases from J, with 12 bases in between. CDR3 nucleotide sequence: TGTGCCAGCAGCGGACAGTCGGGCGGGGAGCTGTTTTTT. This sequence encodes CASSGQSGGELFF.

This chain uses TRBV10-2 with TRBJ2-1; D possibly corresponds to TRBD2 (5 bases). From germline, CDR1 is WSHSY and CDR2 SAAADI. V was cut by 3 bases and J by 4 bases, with 13 bases left in between. CDR3 size: 15 residues. The CDR3 coding sequence is TGCGCCAGCAGTGAATTGGACTCTTTTTACAATGAGCAGTTCTTC. Translated, it gives CASSELDSFYNEQFF.